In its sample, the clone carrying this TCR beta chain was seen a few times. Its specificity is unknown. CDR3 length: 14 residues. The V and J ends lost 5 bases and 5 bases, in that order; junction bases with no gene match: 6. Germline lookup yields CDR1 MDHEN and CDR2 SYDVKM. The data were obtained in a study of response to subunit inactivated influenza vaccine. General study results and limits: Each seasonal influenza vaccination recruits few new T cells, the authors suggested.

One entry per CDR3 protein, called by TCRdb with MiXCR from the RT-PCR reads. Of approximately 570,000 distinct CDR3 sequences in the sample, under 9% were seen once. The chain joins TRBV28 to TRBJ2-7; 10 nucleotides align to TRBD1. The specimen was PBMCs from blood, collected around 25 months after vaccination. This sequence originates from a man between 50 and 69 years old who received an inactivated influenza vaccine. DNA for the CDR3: TGTGCCAGCAGTCCGGGACAGGGGAATGACGAGCAGTACTTC. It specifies CASSPGQGNDEQYF.